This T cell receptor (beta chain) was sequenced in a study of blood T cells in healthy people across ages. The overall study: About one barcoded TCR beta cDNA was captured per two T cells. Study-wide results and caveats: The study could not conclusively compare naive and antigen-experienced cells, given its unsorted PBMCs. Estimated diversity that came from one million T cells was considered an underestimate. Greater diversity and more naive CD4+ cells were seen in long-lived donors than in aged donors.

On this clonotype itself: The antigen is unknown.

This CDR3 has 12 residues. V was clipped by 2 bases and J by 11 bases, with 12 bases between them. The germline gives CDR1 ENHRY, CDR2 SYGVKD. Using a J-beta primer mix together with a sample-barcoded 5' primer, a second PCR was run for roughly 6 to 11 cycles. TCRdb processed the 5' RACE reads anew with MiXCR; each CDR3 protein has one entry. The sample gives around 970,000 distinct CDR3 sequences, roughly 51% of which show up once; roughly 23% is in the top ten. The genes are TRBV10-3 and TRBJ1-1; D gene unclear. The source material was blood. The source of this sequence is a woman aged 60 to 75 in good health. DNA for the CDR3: TGTGCCATCAGTGAGGAATTGGGCCACGCTTTCTTT. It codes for CAISEELGHAFF.